Included here is one T cell receptor beta chain sequence, with context. Its specificity is unknown. This entry is derived from a study of T cell repertoires in cytomegalovirus infection. For the study at large: In public TCR beta signatures, there were indications of both CMV infection and matching HLA type.

V lost 3 bases and J 7 bases, leaving 12 bases between the germline ends. This CDR3 spans 14 amino acids. The germline CDR1 and CDR2 sequences are MNHEY and SMNVEV (reference sequence). From the reads, TCRdb called clonotypes with MiXCR, one entry per CDR3 protein. The sample has 450,000 to 550,000 distinct CDR3 sequences; about 17% are singletons. Study-wide points: HLA-C-restricted, CMV-specific TCR beta clonotypes were dominant ex vivo. Adding up the frequency of public TCR beta families identified people who carried CMV plus the relevant HLA.

This chain links TRBV27 with TRBJ1-4; a weak D match, TRBD1 (6 bases). Specimen: CD8+ T cells from PBMCs. The sequence came from a human donor in good health (CMV status not recorded). Some clones in this sample may be carry-over from other donors' samples. The CDR3 here is CASSLRQDPEKLFF. The CDR3 DNA is TGTGCCAGCAGTTTGCGACAGGACCCTGAAAAACTGTTTTTT. Combining the CDR3 with reference TRBV27 and TRBJ1-4 gives the whole variable domain EAQVTQNPRYLITVTGKKLTVTCSQNMNHEYMSWYRQDPGLGLRQIYYSMNVEVTDKGDVPEGYKVSRKEKRNFPLILESPSPNQTSLYFCASSLRQDPEKLFFGSGTQLSVL.